A selection of T cell receptor beta chains follows, all from one sample in a study of Graves' ophthalmopathy and Graves' hyperthyroidism. One entry per CDR3 protein, called by TCRdb with MiXCR from the multiplex PCR reads. The table has about 740,000 distinct CDR3 sequences, roughly two fifths seen once; the top ten hold approximately 46%. The sample was peripheral blood. These TCRs come from an adult man with Graves' ophthalmopathy. Both conserved end residues are part of each CDR3. Fields, in order: CDR3 protein, CDR3 DNA, D gene, J gene, clone size, V gene. The D gene is left open where the match is weak. Where a row states a size, it is once, few, many or the class of an expanded clone; other rows omit it.

CAISEGQGGYTF,TGTGCCATCAGTGAGGGACAGGGGGGCTACACCTTC,TRBD1,TRBJ1-2,.,TRBV10-3
CASSPTGSLSDTQHF,TGTGCCAGCAGCCCGACAGGGTCACTATCAGATACGCAGCATTTT,TRBD1,TRBJ1-5,.,TRBV7-9
CSVVRDRGNTEAFF,TGCAGCGTTGTGAGGGACAGGGGGAACACTGAAGCTTTCTTT,TRBD1,TRBJ1-1,.,TRBV29-1
CASSEGLAGGMETQYF,TGTGCCAGCAGTGAGGGACTAGCGGGAGGTATGGAGACCCAGTACTTC,TRBD2,TRBJ2-5,many,TRBV2
CASSQGTGYSNQPQHF,TGTGCCAGCAGCCAAGGGACAGGGTATAGCAATCAGCCCCAGCATTTT,TRBD1,TRBJ1-5,few,TRBV24-1
CASSYLLAGVYEQYF,TGTGCCAGCAGTTACTTACTAGCGGGGGTATACGAGCAGTACTTC,TRBD2,TRBJ2-7,.,TRBV6-6
CATSRGLAGSPEHF,TGTGCCACCAGCAGGGGACTAGCGGGATCGCCCGAGCATTTT,.,TRBJ1-5,.,TRBV15
CASSYSIRSYTGELFF,TGTGCCAGCAGTTACTCGATCAGGTCGTACACCGGGGAGCTGTTTTTT,.,TRBJ2-2,.,TRBV7-9
CASSTRDPGGSPLHF,TGTGCCAGCAGTACCCGGGACCCAGGGGGTTCACCCCTCCACTTT,TRBD1,TRBJ1-6,few,TRBV9
CASSVGVVTKRYEQYF,TGTGCCAGCAGCGTAGGGGTCGTGACGAAGAGGTACGAGCAGTACTTC,.,TRBJ2-7,.,TRBV7-9
CSAIFQVSYEQYF,TGCAGTGCCATATTCCAGGTTTCCTACGAGCAGTACTTC,.,TRBJ2-7,once,TRBV20-1
CASSLRPVGSTTDTQYF,TGTGCCAGCAGCTTGCGTCCGGTTGGCAGTACCACAGATACGCAGTATTTT,.,TRBJ2-3,.,TRBV7-8